Following are 10 T cell receptor beta chains from one sample sequenced in a study of T cell changes during pregnancy in multiple sclerosis. Sequencing used immunoSEQ multiplex PCR; TCRdb keeps in-frame clones, though not all of them. Here the sample spans some 27,000 clones, about 89% being singletons. This specimen was CD8+ T cells from peripheral blood mononuclear cells, taken before pregnancy. The receptors were sampled from a female donor with multiple sclerosis, enrolled in a pregnancy study.

V usage is TRBV10-3 and J usage is TRBJ1-1, with unresolved D. Germline V gene lookup returns CDR1 ENHRY and CDR2 SYGVKD. This CDR3 spans 13 amino acids. Trimming took 1 base from V and 10 from J, leaving 13 bases between them. CDR3 sequence reads: CAISEYPTTGAFF. In DNA form, the CDR3 reads TGTGCCATCAGTGAGTACCCCACAACGGGAGCTTTCTTT.

The chain is built from TRBV4-3 and TRBJ2-2; 10 nucleotides match TRBD1. CDR1 LGHNA and CDR2 YSLEER come from the germline V gene. The J segment lost 2 bases and the V segment lost 2 bases, leaving 2 bases of the junction unmatched. The CDR3 has 16 amino acids. CDR3 loop: CASSQRTGGNTGELFF. CDR3 bases: TGCGCCAGCAGCCAACGGACAGGGGGAAACACCGGGGAGCTGTTTTTT.

This chain uses TRBV6-6 with TRBJ1-2, with D maybe TRBD1 (6 bases). Trimming cost V 4 bases and J 8 bases, with 14 bases left between them. CDR3 length equals 13 residues. The germline V gene has CDR1 MNHNY and CDR2 SVGAGI (reference sequence). The CDR3 DNA reads as TGTGCCAGCAGTTTCCTAACAGGGATCGGCTACACCTTC. It yields the protein CASSFLTGIGYTF.

The chain links TRBV5-1 to TRBJ1-6, with D unresolved. The CDR3 consists of 14 residues. The V gene's germline CDR1 is SGHRS and CDR2 YFSETQ. V dropped 2 bases and J dropped 5 bases, with 8 bases sitting between them. CDR3 coding DNA: TGCGCCAGCAGCTTCGGGATGGATAATTCACCCCTCCACTTT. It codes for CASSFGMDNSPLHF.

The genes are TRBV6-5 and TRBJ2-1; TRBD1 aligns across 7 bases. Germline assignment: CDR1 MNHEY and CDR2 SVGAGI. V was pared by 6 bases and J by 3 bases, with 2 bases of the junction left unmatched. The CDR3 is made up of 13 amino acids. Written as DNA, the CDR3 is TGTGCCAGCAGAGGGGGCAGCTACAATGAGCAGTTCTTC. It encodes CASRGGSYNEQFF.

This clone was seen only a few times. V and J are TRBV5-1 and TRBJ1-2; weak D call: TRBD1 (5 bases). The germline V and J ends were trimmed by 7 bases and 8 bases, with 18 bases remaining between them. Germline V gives CDR1 SGHRS, CDR2 YFSETQ. The CDR3 runs 13 residues. As DNA, the CDR3 is TGCGCCAGCGGCTCGGAGGGGCGAGTGGGCTACACCTTC. It yields the protein CASGSEGRVGYTF.

This chain connects TRBV7-8 to TRBJ1-1, with TRBD1 as a possible D gene (6 bases). Germline V gene lookup returns CDR1 SGHVS and CDR2 FQNEAQ. The CDR3 length is 14 residues. V gave up 5 bases and J gave up 5 bases, with 15 bases separating them. The CDR3 here is CASSGGWGRTEAFF. CDR3 nucleotide sequence: TGTGCCAGCAGCGGGGGATGGGGGCGGACTGAAGCTTTCTTT. Looking up the rest from reference TRBV7-8 and TRBJ1-1 gives the full variable domain: GAGVSQSPRYKVAKRGQDVALRCDPISGHVSLFWYQQALGQGPEFLTYFQNEAQLDKSGLPSDRFFAERPEGSVSTLKIQRTQQEDSAVYLCASSGGWGRTEAFFGQGTRLTVV.

The V call is TRBV10-3, the J call TRBJ2-7, with TRBD1 identical over 10 bases. The CDR3 length is 14 residues. V lost 3 bases and J lost 5; bases outside the gene matches: 4. Germline lookup yields CDR1 ENHRY and CDR2 SYGVKD. CDR3 sequence: CAISDWDRGHEQYF. DNA for the CDR3: TGTGCCATCAGTGATTGGGACAGGGGTCACGAGCAGTACTTC.

The chain carries TRBV4-1 and TRBJ1-5; 10 bases are shared with TRBD1. The CDR3 has 14 amino acids. Per germline, CDR1 MGHRA and CDR2 YSYEKL. V lost 4 bases, J lost 10 bases, and 7 bases stayed unmatched. CDR3 bases: TGCGCCAGCAGCCCGACAGGGGGCCTCCACCCCCAGCATTTT. It yields the protein CASSPTGGLHPQHF.

This chain joins TRBV28 and TRBJ2-7; tentative D call: TRBD1 (5 bases). CDR3 length: 12 residues. The germline CDR1 and CDR2 sequences are MDHEN and SYDVKM. Deletions cut 3 bases from V and 6 bases from J, with 9 bases between. DNA of the CDR3: TGTGCCAGCAGTTTCACCACAGGCGAGCAGTACTTC. This codes for CASSFTTGEQYF.